This TCR beta chain came from a study of CD8 T cells in ankylosing spondylitis. Study-wide findings and caveats: Some motif variants had been reported before (in reactive arthritis synovial fluid and blood). Clones linked to disease, bearing a CD8+ phenotype, were relatively rare in peripheral blood. Significant enrichment of disease-linked clones was reportedly seen in matched ankylosing spondylitis synovial fluid.

CDR3 length: 16 residues. Germline-derived CDR1 and CDR2 are SEHNR and FQNEAQ (reference sequence). J lost 0 bases, V lost 3 bases, and 8 bases had no gene match. There are many counts of this clonotype. Its antigen remains unknown. Scientists made TCR beta libraries using quantitative 5'-RACE with molecular barcodes. MiXCR was run by TCRdb on the 5' RACE reads, yielding one entry per CDR3 protein. The sample records 200,000 to 300,000 distinct CDR3 sequences, more than 9% being singletons. Sequences were obtained from blood, either unsorted or a sorted T cell fraction (not recorded which). The TCR originated in a male donor with ankylosing spondylitis or in good health (not recorded which). The V call is TRBV7-9, the J call TRBJ2-7; 7 nucleotides match TRBD1. The CDR3 loop reads CASSFITGENSYEQYF. CDR3 coding DNA: TGTGCCAGCAGCTTCATAACAGGGGAGAACTCCTACGAGCAGTACTTC.